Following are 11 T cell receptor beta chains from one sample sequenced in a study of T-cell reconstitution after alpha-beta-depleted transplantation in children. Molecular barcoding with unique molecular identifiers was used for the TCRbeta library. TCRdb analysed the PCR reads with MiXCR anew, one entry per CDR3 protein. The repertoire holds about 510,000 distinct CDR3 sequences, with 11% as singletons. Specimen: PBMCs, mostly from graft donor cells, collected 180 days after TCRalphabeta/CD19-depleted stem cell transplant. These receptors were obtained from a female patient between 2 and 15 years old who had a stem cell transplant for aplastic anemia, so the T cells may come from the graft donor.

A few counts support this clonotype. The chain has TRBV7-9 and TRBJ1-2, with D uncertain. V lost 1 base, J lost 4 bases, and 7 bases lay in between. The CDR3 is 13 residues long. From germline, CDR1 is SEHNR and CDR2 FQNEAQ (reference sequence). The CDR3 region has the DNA TGTGCCAGCAGCTTAGGGGCCGGCTATGGCTACACCTTC. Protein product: CASSLGAGYGYTF.

The CDR3 here is CASSVGPGRPYEQYF. For the CDR3, the DNA is TGTGCCAGCAGCGTAGGGCCAGGTCGGCCCTACGAGCAGTACTTC. The chain has TRBV9 and TRBJ2-7, with D unclear. Germline CDR1 and CDR2: SGDLS and YYNGEE. The germline V and J ends were trimmed by 0 bases and 2 bases, with 12 bases remaining between them. CDR3 length equals 15 residues.

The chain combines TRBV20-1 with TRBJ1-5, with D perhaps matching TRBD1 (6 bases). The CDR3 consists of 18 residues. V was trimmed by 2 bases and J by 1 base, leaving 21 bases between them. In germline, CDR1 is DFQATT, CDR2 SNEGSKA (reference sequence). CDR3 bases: TGCAGTGCTAGACCGACAGGCCTTTACTTTCGAAGCAATCAGCCCCAGCATTTT. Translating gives CSARPTGLYFRSNQPQHF.

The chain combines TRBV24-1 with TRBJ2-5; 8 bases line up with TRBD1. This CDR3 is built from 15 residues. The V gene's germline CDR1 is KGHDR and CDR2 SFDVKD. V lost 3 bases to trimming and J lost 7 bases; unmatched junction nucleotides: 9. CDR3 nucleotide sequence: TGTGCCACCAGTGATCCAGGGGGCTCACGAAGGACCCAGTACTTC. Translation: CATSDPGGSRRTQYF.

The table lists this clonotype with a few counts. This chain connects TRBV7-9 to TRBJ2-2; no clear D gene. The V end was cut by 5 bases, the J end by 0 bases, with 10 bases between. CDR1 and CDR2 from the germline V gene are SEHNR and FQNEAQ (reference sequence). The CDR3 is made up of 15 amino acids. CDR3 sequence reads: CASSEYHANTGELFF. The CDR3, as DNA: TGTGCCAGCAGCGAGTATCACGCGAACACCGGGGAGCTGTTTTTT.

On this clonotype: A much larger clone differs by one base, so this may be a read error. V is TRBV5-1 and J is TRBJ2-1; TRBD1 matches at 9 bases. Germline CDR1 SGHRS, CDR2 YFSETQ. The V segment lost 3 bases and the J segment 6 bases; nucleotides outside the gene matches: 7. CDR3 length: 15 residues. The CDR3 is CASSSTGGELNEQFF. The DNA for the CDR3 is TGCGCCAGCAGCTCTACAGGGGGCGAACTCAATGAGCAGTTCTTC.

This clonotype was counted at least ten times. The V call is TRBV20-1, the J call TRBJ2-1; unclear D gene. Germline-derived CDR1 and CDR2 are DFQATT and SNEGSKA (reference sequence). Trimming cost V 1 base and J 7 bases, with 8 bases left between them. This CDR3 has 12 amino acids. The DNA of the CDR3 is TGCAGTGCTAGAGTCCCCGAGAATGAGCAGTTCTTC. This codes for CSARVPENEQFF.

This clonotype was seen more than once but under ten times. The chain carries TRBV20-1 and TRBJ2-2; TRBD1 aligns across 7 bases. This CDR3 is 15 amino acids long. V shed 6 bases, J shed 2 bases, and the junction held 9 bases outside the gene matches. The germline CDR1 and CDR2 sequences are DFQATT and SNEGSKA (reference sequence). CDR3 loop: CSAHAGTVNTGELFF. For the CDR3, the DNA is TGCAGTGCCCATGCCGGGACAGTTAACACCGGGGAGCTGTTTTTT.

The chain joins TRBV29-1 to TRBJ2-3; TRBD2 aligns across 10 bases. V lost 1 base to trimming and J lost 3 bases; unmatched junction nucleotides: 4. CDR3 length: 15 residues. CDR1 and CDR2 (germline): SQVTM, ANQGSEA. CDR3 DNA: TGCAGCGTTGAAGTGGATAGCGGGAGGACAGATACGCAGTATTTT. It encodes CSVEVDSGRTDTQYF.

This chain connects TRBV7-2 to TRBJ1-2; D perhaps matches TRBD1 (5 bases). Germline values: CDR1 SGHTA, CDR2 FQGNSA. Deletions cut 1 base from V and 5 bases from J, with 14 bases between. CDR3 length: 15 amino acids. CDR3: CASSLGRSREYGYTF. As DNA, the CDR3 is TGTGCCAGCAGCTTAGGACGGTCCAGGGAGTATGGCTACACCTTC.

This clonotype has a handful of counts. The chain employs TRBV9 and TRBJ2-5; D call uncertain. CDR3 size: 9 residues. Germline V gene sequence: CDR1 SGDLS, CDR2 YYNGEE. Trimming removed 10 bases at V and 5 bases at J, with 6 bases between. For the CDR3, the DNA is TGTGCCCTGCGGGAGACCCAGTACTTC. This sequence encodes CALRETQYF.